The 17 T cell receptor beta chains given below trace back to one sample, sequenced in a study of cytomegalovirus exposure and HLA in healthy donors. The PCR had 60 Vbeta and 13 Jbeta primers. This table comes from immunoSEQ multiplex PCR, and its TCRdb copy is limited to in-frame clones, with some not included. The sample holds some 130,000 clones, roughly 10% seen once. The sequencing input was PBMCs. Receptors were obtained from a man between 45 and 60 years old in good health and CMV-seronegative.

This clone has just a few counts. The V call is TRBV4-2, the J call TRBJ2-3; TRBD2 matches 14 bases. Per the germline V gene, CDR1 is LGHNA and CDR2 is YNFKEQ. V trimming: 5 bases; J trimming: 0 bases; junction bases outside the gene matches: 4. CDR3 length: 17 residues. The CDR3 reads CASSTRLAGGSTDTQYF. DNA for the CDR3: TGTGCCAGCAGCACGCGACTAGCGGGGGGGAGCACAGATACGCAGTATTTT.

The chain uses TRBV7-9 and TRBJ1-4, with a weak D call TRBD1 (6 bases). Trimming stripped 1 base from V and 3 bases from J, with 9 bases between. CDR1 and CDR2 (germline): SEHNR, FQNEAQ (reference sequence). The CDR3 is 15 amino acids. CDR3 nucleotides: TGTGCCAGCAGCTTAGGGGGGCCAGCTAATGAAAAACTGTTTTTT. Amino acid sequence: CASSLGGPANEKLFF.

This chain links TRBV10-3 with TRBJ1-4; D unclear. From germline, CDR1 is ENHRY and CDR2 SYGVKD. V was pared by 3 bases and J by 8 bases, with 7 bases between. This CDR3 has 12 residues. The CDR3 DNA follows: TGTGCCATCAGTGAACAGACAGAAAAACTGTTTTTT. Its translation: CAISEQTEKLFF.

This clone was counted between two and nine times. One junction end disagrees with the germline gene, perhaps due to a read error. The chain carries TRBV14 and TRBJ1-4; D unresolved. CDR3 length: 18 amino acids. Germline loops: CDR1 SGHDN, CDR2 FVKESK. Here the CDR3 reads CASSQGAASQTTDEKLFF. Written as DNA, the CDR3 is TGTGCCAGCAGCCAAGGGGCCGCGTCCCAGACAACTGATGAAAAACTGTTTTTT.

In this sample, this clone turned up a few times. The rearrangement joins TRBV9 to TRBJ2-1; 7 nucleotides line up with TRBD2. Per the germline V gene, CDR1 is SGDLS and CDR2 is YYNGEE. V lost 0 bases and J lost 5; bases outside the gene matches: 5. This CDR3 contains 15 residues. The CDR3 DNA follows: TGTGCCAGCAGCGTAGTTGGCCTAGCGGACAATGAGCAGTTCTTC. Translating gives CASSVVGLADNEQFF.

This clone has only a few counts. CDR3 nucleotide sequence: TGTGCCAGCAGTTCCCGTGGGGGAGGAAGCAATCAGCCCCAGCATTTT. Amino acids: CASSSRGGGSNQPQHF. This chain uses TRBV6-5 with TRBJ1-5, with a tentative D call TRBD1 (5 bases). V was cut by 4 bases and J by 1 base, with 14 bases left in between. The length of the CDR3 is 16 residues. CDR1 MNHEY and CDR2 SVGAGI come from the germline V gene.

CDR3 loop: CASGLIQSTGELFF. Here the CDR3 DNA reads TGTGCTAGTGGTTTGATACAGAGCACCGGGGAGCTGTTTTTT. The V call is TRBV12-5, the J call TRBJ2-2; D gene unclear. V was shortened by 2 bases and J by 4 bases, with 8 bases between the two germline ends. This CDR3 spans 14 amino acids. The V gene's germline CDR1 is LGHNT and CDR2 FRNRAP.

The V and J genes are TRBV7-2 and TRBJ2-7, with 11 bases lining up with TRBD2. The junction had 6 bases not matched to a gene; V was cut back by 4 bases and J by 4 bases. The CDR3 covers 15 residues. Germline V gene data show CDR1 as SGHTA and CDR2 as FQGNSA. The CDR3 DNA reads as TGTGCCAGCAGCTCGGCCGGGACTAGCGGTTACGAGCAGTACTTC. It specifies CASSSAGTSGYEQYF. Using reference TRBV7-2 and TRBJ2-7 for the parts outside the CDR3, the full variable domain is GAGVSQSPSNKVTEKGKDVELRCDPISGHTALYWYRQSLGQGLEFLIYFQGNSAPDKSGLPSDRFSAERTGGSVSTLTIQRTQQEDSAVYLCASSSAGTSGYEQYFGPGTRLTVT.

The table lists this clone with a few counts. The V and J genes are TRBV19 and TRBJ2-1; 11 nucleotides agree with TRBD1. Germline V gene lookup returns CDR1 LNHDA and CDR2 SQIVND (reference sequence). The ends lost 1 base at V and 5 bases at J; junction bases unmatched: 4. The CDR3 is 16 amino acids. Here the CDR3 reads CASSIAQGQGDNEQFF. The CDR3 DNA reads TGTGCCAGTAGTATAGCTCAGGGACAGGGGGACAATGAGCAGTTCTTC.

The rearrangement joins TRBV9 to TRBJ1-5, with D uncertain. The CDR3 consists of 13 residues. Trimming took off 0 bases at V and 4 bases at J, with 5 bases between the two ends. The V gene's germline CDR1 is SGDLS and CDR2 YYNGEE. In DNA form, the CDR3 reads TGTGCCAGCAGCGTAGCAGAAAATCAGCCCCAGCATTTT. Its protein is CASSVAENQPQHF.

In this sample, this clone turned up a few times. The rearrangement uses TRBV6-1 and TRBJ2-2; TRBD2 agrees at 7 bases. This CDR3 is 17 amino acids long. Germline assignment: CDR1 MNHNS and CDR2 SASEGT. Unmatched junction bases numbered 11, after V lost 1 base and J lost 6 bases. The CDR3 region is CASSEGWGGARPGELFF. For the CDR3, the DNA is TGTGCCAGCAGTGAAGGGTGGGGAGGGGCGAGACCCGGGGAGCTGTTTTTT.

This clone was recorded a few times. This sequence joins TRBV10-3 and TRBJ2-5; 9 nucleotides align to TRBD1. CDR1 and CDR2 (germline): ENHRY, SYGVKD. The junction had 7 bases not matched to a gene; V was cut back by 1 base and J by 1 base. This CDR3 spans 17 amino acids. Here the CDR3 reads CAISEWGQGTPQETQYF. In nucleotides, the CDR3 is TGTGCCATCAGTGAGTGGGGACAGGGTACCCCCCAAGAGACCCAGTACTTC.

V gene TRBV9 combines with J gene TRBJ1-4; D is unresolved. The CDR3 has 15 residues. Trimming removed 3 bases from V and 3 bases from J, with 12 bases in between. The V gene's germline CDR1 is SGDLS and CDR2 YYNGEE. CDR3 loop: CASSGGVGANEKLFF. For the CDR3, the DNA is TGTGCCAGCAGCGGGGGAGTCGGGGCTAATGAAAAACTGTTTTTT.

In its sample, this clone was seen a few times. The chain links TRBV5-6 to TRBJ2-1; TRBD2 matches at 14 bases. This CDR3 comprises 19 residues. Germline V lookup: CDR1 SGHDT, CDR2 YYEEEE. The junction had 10 bases not matched to a gene; V was cut back by 2 bases and J by 3 bases. CDR3 sequence reads: CASSLPGLAGAQGYNEQFF. For the CDR3, the DNA is TGTGCCAGCAGCTTACCGGGACTAGCGGGGGCTCAAGGCTACAATGAGCAGTTCTTC.

This clone has just a few counts. The CDR3, as DNA: TGTGCCAGCAGTGAATCAACGCAGGGGAGAACCGGGGAGCTGTTTTTT. This translates into CASSESTQGRTGELFF. The V and J genes are TRBV25-1 and TRBJ2-2; a weak D match, TRBD1 (6 bases). V lost 1 base and J 5 bases, leaving 14 bases between the germline ends. The CDR3 is 16 residues long. Germline V gene data show CDR1 as MGHDK and CDR2 as SYGVNS.

This chain connects TRBV6-5 to TRBJ1-1; D remains unclear. CDR3 length: 15 amino acids. Trimming left V 2 bases short and J 0 bases short, with 10 bases between. CDR1 MNHEY and CDR2 SVGAGI come from the germline V gene. DNA of the CDR3: TGTGCCAGCAGTTACGCCGACACCTTGAACACTGAAGCTTTCTTT. This encodes CASSYADTLNTEAFF.

This chain links TRBV29-1 with TRBJ1-1; D gene uncertain. The germline CDR1 and CDR2 sequences are SQVTM and ANQGSEA. The germline V and J ends were trimmed by 4 bases and 0 bases, with 9 bases remaining between them. The CDR3 runs 13 residues. This CDR3 reads CSVVTNMNTEAFF. CDR3 sequence (DNA): TGCAGCGTTGTTACAAATATGAACACTGAAGCTTTCTTT.